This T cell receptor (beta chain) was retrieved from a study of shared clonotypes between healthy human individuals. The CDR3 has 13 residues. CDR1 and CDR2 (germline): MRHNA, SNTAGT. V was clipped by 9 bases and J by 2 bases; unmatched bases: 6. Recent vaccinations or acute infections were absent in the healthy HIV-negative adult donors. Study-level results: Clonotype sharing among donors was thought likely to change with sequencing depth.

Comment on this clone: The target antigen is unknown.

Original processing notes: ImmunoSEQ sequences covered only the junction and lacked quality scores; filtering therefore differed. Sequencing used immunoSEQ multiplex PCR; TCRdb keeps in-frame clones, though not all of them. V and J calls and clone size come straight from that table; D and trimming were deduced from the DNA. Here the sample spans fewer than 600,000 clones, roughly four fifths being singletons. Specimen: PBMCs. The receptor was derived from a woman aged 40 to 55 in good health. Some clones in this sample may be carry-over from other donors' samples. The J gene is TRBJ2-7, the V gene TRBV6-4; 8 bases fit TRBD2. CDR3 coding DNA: TGTGCCAGTGGACTAGCATCGGCCTACGAGCAGTACTTC. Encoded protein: CASGLASAYEQYF.